This T cell receptor (beta chain) is drawn from a study of Ad26.COV2.S vaccination and SARS-CoV-2 variants. Stated treatment: 15 to 20 received Ad26.COV2.S at low or high dose, single or two shots; five or six received placebo; per-sample allocation not given. Day 63 after the first vaccine or placebo injection was the time point for sampling. There are 14 residues in the CDR3. CDR1 and CDR2 (germline): MDHEN, SYDVKM. V dropped 5 bases and J dropped 5 bases, with 16 bases sitting between them. The assay was immunoSEQ multiplex PCR, and TCRdb's table has in-frame clones only and misses some. The sample contains more than 300,000 clones, just under 85% of which appear only once.

Sequenced material: peripheral blood, taken in a trial of Ad26.COV2.S vaccine versus placebo. This clonotype was sampled from a person between 18 and 65 years old who received the Ad26.COV2.S COVID-19 vaccine or a placebo. This chain links TRBV28 with TRBJ2-7; the D gene is possibly TRBD2 (5 bases). Written as DNA, the CDR3 is TGTGCCAGCAGTACGTTTTTGGGGAGCCACGAGCAGTACTTC. Translating it yields CASSTFLGSHEQYF.